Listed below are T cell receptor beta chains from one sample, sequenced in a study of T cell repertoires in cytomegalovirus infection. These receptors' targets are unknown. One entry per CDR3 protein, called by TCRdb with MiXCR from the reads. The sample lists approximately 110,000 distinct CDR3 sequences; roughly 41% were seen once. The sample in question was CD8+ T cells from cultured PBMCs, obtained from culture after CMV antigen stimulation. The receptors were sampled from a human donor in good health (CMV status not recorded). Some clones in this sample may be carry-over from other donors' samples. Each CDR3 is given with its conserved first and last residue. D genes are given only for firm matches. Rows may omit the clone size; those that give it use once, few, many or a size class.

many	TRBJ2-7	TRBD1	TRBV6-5	CASSYDRGPYEQYF	TGTGCCAGCAGTTACGACAGGGGGCCGTACGAGCAGTACTTC
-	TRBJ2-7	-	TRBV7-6	CASSPPVGYEQYF	TGTGCCAGCAGCCCACCGGTCGGCTACGAGCAGTACTTC
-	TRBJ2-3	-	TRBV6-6	CASSYSSLPLFDTQYF	TGTGCCAGCAGTTACTCGAGCCTCCCCCTTTTTGATACGCAGTATTTT
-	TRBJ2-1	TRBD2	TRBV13	CASSTIIDGGANNEQFF	TGTGCCAGCAGCACCATTATAGACGGGGGGGCAAACAATGAGCAGTTCTTC
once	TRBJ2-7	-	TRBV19	CASSIDGSGMYEQYF	TGTGCCAGTAGTATAGACGGCAGCGGAATGTACGAGCAGTACTTC
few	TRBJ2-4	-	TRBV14	CASSQVKGDIQYF	TGTGCCAGCAGCCAAGTGAAAGGGGACATTCAGTACTTC
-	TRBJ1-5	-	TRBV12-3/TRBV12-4	CASSISVWPQHF	TGTGCCAGCAGTATCAGTGTCTGGCCCCAGCATTTT
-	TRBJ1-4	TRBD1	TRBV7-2	CASSPSDRGTNEKLFF	TGTGCCAGCAGCCCATCGGACAGGGGAACTAATGAAAAACTGTTTTTT
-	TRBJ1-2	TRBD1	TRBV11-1	CASNGQGFGYTF	TGTGCCAGCAACGGACAGGGATTTGGCTACACCTTC
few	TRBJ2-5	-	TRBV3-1	CASSFPGIQETQYF	TGTGCCAGCAGCTTCCCAGGGATTCAAGAGACCCAGTACTTC
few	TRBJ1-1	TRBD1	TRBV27	CASSIDRAYTEAFF	TGTGCCAGCAGTATAGACAGGGCGTACACTGAAGCTTTCTTT
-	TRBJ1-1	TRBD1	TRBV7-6	CASSHRDRAVNTEAFF	TGTGCCAGCAGCCACCGGGACAGGGCTGTGAACACTGAAGCTTTCTTT
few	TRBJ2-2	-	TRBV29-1	CSVEAGAYTGELFF	TGCAGCGTTGAAGCGGGGGCCTACACCGGGGAGCTGTTTTTT
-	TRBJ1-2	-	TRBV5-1	CASTPLGGFGYTF	TGCGCCAGCACCCCATTGGGGGGGTTTGGCTACACCTTC
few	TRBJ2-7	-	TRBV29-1	CSVEGVLQGSRYEQYF	TGCAGCGTTGAAGGGGTCCTACAGGGCTCCCGGTACGAGCAGTACTTC
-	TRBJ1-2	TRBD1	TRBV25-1	CASSDLTGSYGYTF	TGTGCCAGCAGTGACCTGACAGGGTCCTATGGCTACACCTTC
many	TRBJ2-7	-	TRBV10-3	CAISVAAQPTEQYF	TGTGCCATCAGTGTCGCAGCACAACCGACCGAGCAGTACTTC
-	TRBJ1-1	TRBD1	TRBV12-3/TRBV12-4	CASSVDRVGTEAFF	TGTGCCAGCAGCGTCGACAGGGTGGGGACTGAAGCTTTCTTT
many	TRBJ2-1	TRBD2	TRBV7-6	CASSLARAGEYNEQFF	TGTGCCAGCAGCTTAGCGAGAGCGGGGGAGTACAATGAGCAGTTCTTC
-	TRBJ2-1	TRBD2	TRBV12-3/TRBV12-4	CASSPRGEGNEQFF	TGTGCCAGCAGCCCCCGGGGGGAAGGCAATGAGCAGTTCTTC
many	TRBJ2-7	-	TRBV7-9	CASSRDPYEQYF	TGTGCCAGCAGTCGGGACCCATACGAGCAGTACTTC
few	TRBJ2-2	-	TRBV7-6	CASSLMSAGELFF	TGTGCCAGCAGCTTAATGTCCGCCGGGGAGCTGTTTTTT
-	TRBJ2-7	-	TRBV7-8	CASSLAGRRERSYEQYF	TGTGCCAGCAGCTTAGCGGGGCGGAGGGAACGGTCCTACGAGCAGTACTTC
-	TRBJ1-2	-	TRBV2	CASSEREFANYGYTF	TGTGCCAGCAGTGAACGAGAGTTTGCTAACTATGGCTACACCTTC
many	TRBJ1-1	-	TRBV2	CASTPRRGTVDTEAFF	TGTGCCAGCACCCCTCGGCGGGGTACTGTGGACACTGAAGCTTTCTTT
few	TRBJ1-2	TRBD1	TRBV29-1	CSARGQGEDGYTF	TGCAGCGCTCGGGGACAGGGGGAGGACGGCTACACCTTC
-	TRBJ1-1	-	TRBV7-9	CASSSKDRVGRAFF	TGTGCCAGCAGCTCCAAGGACAGAGTAGGGAGAGCTTTCTTT
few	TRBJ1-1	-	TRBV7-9	CASSSFGANTEAFF	TGTGCCAGCAGCTCCTTCGGAGCGAACACTGAAGCTTTCTTT
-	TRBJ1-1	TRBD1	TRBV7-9	CASSASGTGVGAFF	TGTGCCAGCAGCGCTAGCGGGACAGGGGTCGGAGCTTTCTTT
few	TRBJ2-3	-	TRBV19	CATQAAGRTDTQYF	TGTGCCACCCAGGCCGCGGGGCGCACAGATACGCAGTATTTT
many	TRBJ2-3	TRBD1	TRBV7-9	CASSSIQGRSGMGTDTQYF	TGTGCCAGCAGCTCTATACAGGGGCGCTCAGGGATGGGCACAGATACGCAGTATTTT
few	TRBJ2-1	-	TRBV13	CASSLEFVLVGDATHNEQFF	TGTGCCAGCAGCTTAGAATTCGTGTTAGTGGGGGACGCTACCCACAATGAGCAGTTCTTC
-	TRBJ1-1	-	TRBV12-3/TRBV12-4	CASSSRAAPGTEAFF	TGTGCCAGCAGTTCCCGCGCGGCCCCGGGCACTGAAGCTTTCTTT
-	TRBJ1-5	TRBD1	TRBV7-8	CASSPGDRGINQPQHF	TGTGCCAGCAGCCCAGGGGACAGGGGGATCAATCAGCCCCAGCATTTT
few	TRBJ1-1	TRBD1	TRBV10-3	CAITDRENTEAFF	TGTGCCATTACGGACAGGGAGAACACTGAAGCTTTCTTT
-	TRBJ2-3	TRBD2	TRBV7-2	CASGYSGGPDTQYF	TGTGCCAGCGGATATAGCGGGGGGCCAGATACGCAGTATTTT
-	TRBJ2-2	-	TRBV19	CASSIDLGGTTGELFF	TGTGCCAGTAGTATAGACTTGGGGGGAACCACCGGGGAGCTGTTTTTT
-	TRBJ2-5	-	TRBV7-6	CASSLEAGQETQYF	TGTGCCAGCAGCTTAGAAGCCGGGCAAGAGACCCAGTACTTC
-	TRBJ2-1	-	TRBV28	CASSTLRGRNEQFF	TGTGCCAGCAGCACCCTCCGGGGAAGGAATGAGCAGTTCTTC
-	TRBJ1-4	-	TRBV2	CASSDTGGVTNEKLFF	TGTGCCAGCAGTGACACCGGAGGGGTGACTAATGAAAAACTGTTTTTT
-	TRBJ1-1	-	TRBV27	CASSRGGGGTEAFF	TGTGCCAGCAGTCGTGGGGGGGGCGGCACTGAAGCTTTCTTT
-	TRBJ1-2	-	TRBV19	CASRGGMVKPHGYTF	TGTGCCAGTAGGGGGGGAATGGTAAAGCCCCATGGCTACACCTTC
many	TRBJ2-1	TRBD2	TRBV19	CASSGGAGSSYNEQFF	TGTGCCAGTAGTGGGGGAGCGGGGAGCTCCTACAATGAGCAGTTCTTC
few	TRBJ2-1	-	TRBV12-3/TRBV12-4	CASSLSGSYNEQFF	TGTGCCAGCAGTTTATCTGGCTCCTACAATGAGCAGTTCTTC
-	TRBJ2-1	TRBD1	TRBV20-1	CSIITGENNEQFF	TGCAGTATCATTACAGGGGAGAACAATGAGCAGTTCTTC
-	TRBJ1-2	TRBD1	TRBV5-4	CASSAGTGIGSSHYGYTF	TGTGCCAGCAGCGCCGGGACAGGGATCGGCAGTTCGCACTATGGCTACACCTTC
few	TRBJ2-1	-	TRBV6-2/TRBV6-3	CASAVSSYNEQFF	TGTGCCAGCGCGGTTAGCTCCTACAATGAGCAGTTCTTC
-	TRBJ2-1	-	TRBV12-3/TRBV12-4	CASSYSLSYNEQFF	TGTGCCAGCAGCTATAGCCTCTCCTACAATGAGCAGTTCTTC
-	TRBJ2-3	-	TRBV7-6	CASRELPSTDTQYF	TGTGCCAGCAGGGAACTTCCTAGCACAGATACGCAGTATTTT
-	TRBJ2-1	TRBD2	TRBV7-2	CASSLEVAGANEQFF	TGTGCCAGCAGCTTAGAGGTAGCGGGGGCCAATGAGCAGTTCTTC
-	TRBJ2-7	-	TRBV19	CASSIKTLSYEQYF	TGTGCCAGTAGTATAAAGACCCTCTCCTACGAGCAGTACTTC
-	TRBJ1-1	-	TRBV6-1	CANPGYWAEAFF	TGTGCCAACCCAGGGTATTGGGCTGAAGCTTTCTTT
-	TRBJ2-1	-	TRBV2	CASSEDISSYNEQFF	TGTGCCAGCAGTGAGGACATAAGCTCCTACAATGAGCAGTTCTTC
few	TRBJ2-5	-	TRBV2	CASSDSLQETQYF	TGTGCCAGCAGTGATTCGCTCCAAGAGACCCAGTACTTC
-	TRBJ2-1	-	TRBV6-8	CASRRDTTPALCNEQFF	TGTGCCAGCAGAAGGGACACGACGCCGGCCCTGTGCAATGAGCAGTTCTTC
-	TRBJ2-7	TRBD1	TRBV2	CASSWGQGGSEQYF	TGTGCCAGCAGTTGGGGACAGGGAGGAAGCGAGCAGTACTTC
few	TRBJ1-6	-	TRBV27	CASSLGRDYNSPLHF	TGTGCCAGCAGTTTAGGGAGAGACTATAATTCACCCCTCCACTTT
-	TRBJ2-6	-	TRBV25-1	CASSDRNSGANVLTF	TGTGCCAGCAGTGACAGGAACTCTGGGGCCAACGTCCTGACTTTC
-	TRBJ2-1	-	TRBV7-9	CASSLGDGVFSYNEQFF	TGTGCCAGCAGCTTAGGGGATGGGGTATTCTCCTACAATGAGCAGTTCTTC
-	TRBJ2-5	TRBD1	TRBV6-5	CASSTGTGYQTQYF	TGTGCCAGCAGCACGGGGACAGGGTATCAGACCCAGTACTTC